This TCR beta chain was sequenced during a study of blood T cell repertoires in COVID-19. The germline V and J ends were trimmed by 0 bases and 4 bases, with 9 bases remaining between them. This CDR3 comprises 14 residues. From germline, CDR1 is SGHDN and CDR2 FVKESK. The assay was immunoSEQ multiplex PCR, and TCRdb's table has in-frame clones only and misses some. This sample carries about 380,000 clones, 88% of them seen once, and the ten largest clones take 1.2%. Recovery meant two consecutive negative NP/OP PCR tests, professional clearance, or resolved symptoms. This chain joins TRBV14 and TRBJ1-1; tentatively, D is TRBD1 (5 bases). Sequenced material: PBMCs or T cells enriched from blood (not recorded which). The receptor was isolated from a woman aged 18-29 years who had recovered from COVID-19. CDR3 sequence: CASSQDIGVTEAFF. CDR3 bases: TGTGCCAGCAGCCAAGATATAGGGGTCACTGAAGCTTTCTTT.